This passage covers 19 T cell receptor beta chains from one sample sequenced in a study of T cells in Graves' hyperthyroidism and ophthalmopathy. RNA transcripts provided the source from which TCR beta CDR3 regions were amplified. First-round RT-PCR with HTBI primers amplified the TCR CDR3 region. TCRdb reprocessed the multiplex PCR reads with MiXCR, giving one entry per CDR3 protein. The sample consists of roughly 300,000 distinct CDR3 sequences, approximately 22% of them appearing once. Input material: blood. The receptors derive from a woman in her fifties or sixties with Graves' hyperthyroidism.

The chain is built from TRBV7-9 and TRBJ1-2; TRBD1 might be the D (6 bases). Germline V CDR1 and CDR2: SEHNR, FQNEAQ (reference sequence). The CDR3 runs to 15 residues. V lost 2 bases, J lost 2 bases, and 12 bases lay in between. CDR3 loop: CASSLSAGQNYGYTF. The CDR3 DNA is TGTGCCAGCAGCTTAAGTGCGGGACAAAACTATGGCTACACCTTC.

This clonotype was detected a few times. V usage is TRBV14 and J usage is TRBJ1-1; TRBD1 is a possible D gene (6 bases). CDR3 length: 17 residues. V lost 0 bases and J 3 bases, leaving 17 bases between the germline ends. Germline loops: CDR1 SGHDN, CDR2 FVKESK. The CDR3 is CASSQDYRDGVDTEAFF. In DNA, the CDR3 is TGTGCCAGCAGCCAAGACTACAGGGATGGAGTAGACACTGAAGCTTTCTTT. Variable domain in full (rest from reference TRBV14 and TRBJ1-1): EAGVTQFPSHSVIEKGQTVTLRCDPISGHDNLYWYRRVMGKEIKFLLHFVKESKQDESGMPNNRFLAERTGGTYSTLKVQPAELEDSGVYFCASSQDYRDGVDTEAFFGQGTRLTVV.

This clonotype showed up just a few times. The chain carries TRBV10-3 and TRBJ1-5; the D is unclear. The CDR3 loop spans 13 amino acids. V shed 0 bases and J shed 6 bases, with 6 bases lying between them. Germline V lookup: CDR1 ENHRY, CDR2 SYGVKD. CDR3 residues: CAISESTGQPQHF. DNA for the CDR3: TGTGCCATCAGTGAGTCCACGGGTCAGCCCCAGCATTTT.

The chain combines TRBV4-2 with TRBJ2-1; 9 bases match TRBD2. The CDR3 runs 16 residues. Germline assignment: CDR1 LGHNA and CDR2 YNFKEQ. Germline trimming cut 5 bases from V and 5 bases from J; bases unmatched to any gene: 10. CDR3 in amino acids: CASSDLSGGRDNEQFF. CDR3 in DNA: TGTGCCAGCAGCGACTTAAGCGGGGGGAGGGACAATGAGCAGTTCTTC.

This clonotype was detected ten times or more. This chain uses TRBV7-9 with TRBJ2-3, with D possibly being TRBD2 (6 bases). The CDR3 runs to 16 residues. Between the trimmed V and J ends, which lost 5 bases and 3 bases, there was a span of 18 bases. Germline V CDR1 and CDR2: SEHNR, FQNEAQ (reference sequence). The chain's CDR3 is CASSLWDLRATDTQYF. The DNA for the CDR3 is TGTGCCAGCAGCCTATGGGACTTGAGGGCGACAGATACGCAGTATTTT.

This chain connects TRBV7-3 to TRBJ1-2; a weak D match, TRBD1 (6 bases). The germline V and J ends were trimmed by 1 base and 3 bases, with 9 bases remaining between them. Germline CDR1 SGHTA, CDR2 FQGTGA. The CDR3 runs to 14 residues. Written as DNA, the CDR3 is TGTGCCAGCAGCTTAAACAGGGATGACTATGGCTACACCTTC. It codes for CASSLNRDDYGYTF. Together with reference TRBV7-3 and TRBJ1-2, the CDR3 gives the full variable domain: GAGVSQTPSNKVTEKGKYVELRCDPISGHTALYWYRQSLGQGPEFLIYFQGTGAADDSGLPNDRFFAVRPEGSVSTLKIQRTERGDSAVYLCASSLNRDDYGYTFGSGTRLTVV.

This clonotype came up a few times. The gene calls are TRBV5-1 and TRBJ2-3; D remains ambiguous. CDR3 length: 15 residues. CDR1 is SGHRS and CDR2 is YFSETQ in the germline V gene. V dropped 4 bases and J dropped 1 base, with 13 bases sitting between them. The CDR3 here is CASSAFGWGTDTQYF. As DNA, the CDR3 is TGCGCCAGCAGCGCTTTCGGTTGGGGCACAGATACGCAGTATTTT. Full variable domain (remainder filled in from reference TRBV5-1 and TRBJ2-3): KAGVTQTPRYLIKTRGQQVTLSCSPISGHRSVSWYQQTPGQGLQFLFEYFSETQRNKGNFPGRFSGRQFSNSRSEMNVSTLELGDSALYLCASSAFGWGTDTQYFGPGTRLTVL.

This clonotype was seen ten or more times. This chain uses TRBV4-1 with TRBJ2-2, with 10 nucleotides matching TRBD1. Germline CDR1 and CDR2: MGHRA and YSYEKL. The CDR3 consists of 15 residues. V lost 8 bases and J lost 4; bases outside the gene matches: 7. As DNA, the CDR3 is TGCGCCAGCGGGGACAGGGGACCTTTCACCGGGGAGCTGTTTTTT. Protein product: CASGDRGPFTGELFF.

This clonotype was seen ten or more times. This sequence joins TRBV7-2 and TRBJ2-6; D is tentatively TRBD1 or TRBD2 (5 bases each). The V and J ends lost 3 bases and 2 bases respectively, with 14 bases between them. The CDR3 extends over 17 amino acids. From germline, CDR1 is SGHTA and CDR2 FQGNSA. For the CDR3, the DNA is TGTGCCAGCAGCTTCCCCGTGAGGGGCACTGGGGCCAACGTCCTGACTTTC. Translating it yields CASSFPVRGTGANVLTF.

This clonotype was counted at least ten times. The V and J genes are TRBV6-1 and TRBJ1-5; D call uncertain. V was pared by 6 bases and J by 0 bases, with 9 bases between. From germline, CDR1 is MNHNS and CDR2 SASEGT. This CDR3 comprises 14 residues. This CDR3 reads CASRTDTSNQPQHF. The DNA of the CDR3 is TGTGCCAGCAGAACCGATACTAGCAATCAGCCCCAGCATTTT.

This clonotype was seen ten or more times. The chain carries TRBV6-6 and TRBJ1-5, with D unresolved. The germline CDR1 and CDR2 sequences are MNHNY and SVGAGI (reference sequence). The CDR3 length is 16 residues. The V gene lost 2 bases and the J gene lost 3 bases, with 14 bases spanning the gap. The CDR3 DNA is TGTGCCAGCAGTTACCCCCCGATGGGGATCAATCAGCCCCAGCATTTT. It encodes CASSYPPMGINQPQHF.

This clonotype was found once. The J gene is TRBJ1-2, the V gene TRBV5-1; TRBD1 agrees at 7 bases. This CDR3 comprises 15 residues. CDR1 is SGHRS, CDR2 YFSETQ, per germline. The V gene end was trimmed by 0 bases and the J gene end by 5 bases; junction bases not matched to a gene: 7. For the CDR3, the DNA is TGCGCCAGCAGCTTGGAGGGGGCGCAGGAGTATGGCTACACCTTC. Translating it yields CASSLEGAQEYGYTF.

The genes are TRBV10-3 and TRBJ1-2; D remains unclear. Germline V gene sequence: CDR1 ENHRY, CDR2 SYGVKD. Deletions cut 7 bases from V and 0 bases from J, with 15 bases between. This CDR3 spans 15 amino acids. The CDR3 is CAITGVPASNYGYTF. As DNA, the CDR3 is TGTGCCATCACGGGAGTCCCCGCCTCTAACTATGGCTACACCTTC.

J is TRBJ2-3 and V is TRBV4-2, with a tentative D call TRBD2 (6 bases). This CDR3 spans 15 amino acids. Germline loops: CDR1 LGHNA, CDR2 YNFKEQ. Trimming pared 1 base from V and 0 bases from J, leaving 8 bases between. The CDR3 here is CASSQGGVSTDTQYF. CDR3 sequence (DNA): TGTGCCAGCAGCCAAGGGGGGGTGAGCACAGATACGCAGTATTTT.

Many counts were recorded for this clonotype. This sequence joins TRBV11-2 and TRBJ2-4; D is uncertain. The germline gives CDR1 SGHAT, CDR2 FQNNGV. The CDR3 consists of 15 residues. V shed 0 bases and J shed 3 bases, with 9 bases lying between them. CDR3 protein: CASSLDTRDKNIQYF. CDR3 in DNA: TGTGCCAGCAGCTTAGATACGCGAGACAAAAACATTCAGTACTTC.

This clonotype was observed many times. V and J are TRBV20-1 and TRBJ1-3; possibly TRBD1 for D (6 bases). Trimming shortened V by 1 base and J by 4 bases, and 8 bases separated the two germline ends. The germline gives CDR1 DFQATT, CDR2 SNEGSKA (reference sequence). The CDR3 totals 13 residues. The CDR3 DNA reads TGCAGTGCTAGAGCTGGACAGGGAAACACCATATATTTT. This translates into CSARAGQGNTIYF.

Only a few counts were recorded for this clonotype. The chain has TRBV28 and TRBJ1-4, with D unresolved. This CDR3 is built from 15 residues. Trimming pared 3 bases from V and 1 base from J, leaving 9 bases between. Germline CDR1 and CDR2: MDHEN and SYDVKM. The CDR3 reads CASSFPGRTNEKLFF. The CDR3 DNA follows: TGTGCCAGCAGTTTTCCCGGAAGAACTAATGAAAAACTGTTTTTT.

CDR3 loop: CASSSSLNEKLFF. In DNA form, the CDR3 reads TGTGCCAGCAGCAGTAGCTTAAATGAAAAACTGTTTTTT. The chain is built from TRBV7-9 and TRBJ1-4; no firm D call. CDR1 and CDR2 (germline): SEHNR, FQNEAQ (reference sequence). CDR3 size: 13 residues. Trimming left V 5 bases short and J 5 bases short, with 9 bases between.

The J gene is TRBJ2-5, the V gene TRBV28; TRBD2 aligns across 7 bases. With 5 bases clipped from V and 8 bases from J, the junction kept 14 bases outside the gene matches. The length of the CDR3 is 15 residues. Germline V lookup: CDR1 MDHEN, CDR2 SYDVKM. CDR3 loop: CASSARLALPRTQYF. The CDR3 coding sequence is TGTGCCAGCAGTGCCAGACTAGCCCTTCCGAGAACCCAGTACTTC.